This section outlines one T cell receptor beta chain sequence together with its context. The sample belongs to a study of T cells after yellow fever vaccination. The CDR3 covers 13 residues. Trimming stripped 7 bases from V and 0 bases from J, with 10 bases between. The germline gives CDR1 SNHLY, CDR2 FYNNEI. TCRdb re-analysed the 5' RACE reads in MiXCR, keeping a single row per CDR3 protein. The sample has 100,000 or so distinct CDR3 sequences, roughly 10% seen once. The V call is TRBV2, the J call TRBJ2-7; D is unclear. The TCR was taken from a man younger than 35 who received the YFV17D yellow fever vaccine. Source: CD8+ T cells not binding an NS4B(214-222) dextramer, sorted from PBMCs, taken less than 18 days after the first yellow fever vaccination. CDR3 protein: CASTGGPSYEQYF. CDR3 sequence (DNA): TGTGCCAGCACGGGCGGTCCCTCCTACGAGCAGTACTTC.